This TCR beta chain emerged from a study of cytomegalovirus exposure and HLA in healthy donors. Study-wide results and limits: A few CMV-associated chains were confirmed in vitro to be specific for CMV antigens.

PCR amplification relied on 60 Vbeta primers (plus 13 Jbeta primers). TCRdb's copy holds only in-frame clones and misses some; the assay was immunoSEQ multiplex PCR. The sample holds some 150,000 clones, 70% seen once. The CDR3 loop spans 15 amino acids. CDR1 is SGHDN, CDR2 FVKESK, per germline. Trimming at V came to 3 bases and at J to 7 bases, leaving 2 bases not matched to a gene. Concerning this clone: Its target is not known.

J is TRBJ1-6 and V is TRBV14; 11 bases agree with TRBD1. This receptor was identified in a woman in her thirties in good health and CMV-seronegative. Sequencing was carried out using PBMCs. DNA of the CDR3: TGTGCCAGCAGCCAGAGGACAGGGGGCAATTCACCCCTCCACTTT. It yields the protein CASSQRTGGNSPLHF. Filled out from reference TRBV14 and TRBJ1-6, the complete variable domain reads EAGVTQFPSHSVIEKGQTVTLRCDPISGHDNLYWYRRVMGKEIKFLLHFVKESKQDESGMPNNRFLAERTGGTYSTLKVQPAELEDSGVYFCASSQRTGGNSPLHFGNGTRLTVT.